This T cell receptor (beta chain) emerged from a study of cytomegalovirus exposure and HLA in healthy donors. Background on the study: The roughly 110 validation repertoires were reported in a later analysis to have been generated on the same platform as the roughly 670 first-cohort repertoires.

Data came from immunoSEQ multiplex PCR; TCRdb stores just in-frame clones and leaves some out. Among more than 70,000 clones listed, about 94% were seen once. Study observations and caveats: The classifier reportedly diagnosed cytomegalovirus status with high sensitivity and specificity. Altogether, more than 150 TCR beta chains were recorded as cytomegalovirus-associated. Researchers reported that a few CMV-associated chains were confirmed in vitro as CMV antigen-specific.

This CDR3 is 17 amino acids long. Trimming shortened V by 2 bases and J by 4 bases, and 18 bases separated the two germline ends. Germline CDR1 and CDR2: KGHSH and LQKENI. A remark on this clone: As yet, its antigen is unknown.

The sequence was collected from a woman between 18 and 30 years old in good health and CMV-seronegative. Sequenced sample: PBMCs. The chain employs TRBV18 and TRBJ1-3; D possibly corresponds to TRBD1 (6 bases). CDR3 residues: CASSPERQGSGGNTIYF. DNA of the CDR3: TGTGCCAGCTCACCAGAACGTCAGGGGTCGGGAGGAAACACCATATATTTT.